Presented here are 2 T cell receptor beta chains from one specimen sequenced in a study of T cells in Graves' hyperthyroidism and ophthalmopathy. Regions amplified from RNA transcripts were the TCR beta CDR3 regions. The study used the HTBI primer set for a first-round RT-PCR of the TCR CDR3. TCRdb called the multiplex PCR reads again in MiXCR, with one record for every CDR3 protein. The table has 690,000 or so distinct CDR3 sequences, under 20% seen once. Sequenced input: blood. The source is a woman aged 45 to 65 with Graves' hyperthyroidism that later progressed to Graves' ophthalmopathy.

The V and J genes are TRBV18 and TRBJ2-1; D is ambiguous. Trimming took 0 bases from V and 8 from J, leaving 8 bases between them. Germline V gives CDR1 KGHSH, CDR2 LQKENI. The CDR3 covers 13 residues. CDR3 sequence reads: CASSPPLSYEQFF. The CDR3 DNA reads TGTGCCAGCTCACCACCGTTATCGTATGAGCAGTTCTTC.

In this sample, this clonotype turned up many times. The CDR3 reads CASSELLGQGYEQYF. CDR3 bases: TGTGCCAGCAGTGAACTTCTTGGACAGGGGTACGAGCAGTACTTC. The V and J genes are TRBV2 and TRBJ2-7; 9 bases align to TRBD1. The CDR3 is 15 amino acids. CDR1 and CDR2 from the germline V gene are SNHLY and FYNNEI. Trimming at V came to 2 bases and at J to 4 bases, leaving 6 bases not matched to a gene.